This T cell receptor beta chain was recovered during a study of radiotherapy plus CTLA-4 blockade in lung cancer (dated by TCRdb to the late 2010s). Background for the entire study: Objective responses were observed in more than 15% of enrolled patients, and disease control was achieved in 25% to 40%. What the study reported, not specific to this receptor: After treatment with radiotherapy and ipilimumab, TCR clones that originated in tumors expanded in peripheral blood. The strongest predictors of response, as reported, were early dynamic changes in blood T cell clones along with a rise in serum interferon-beta after radiation.

The CDR3 holds 16 amino acids from the cysteine to the phenylalanine. CDR3 DNA is the only sequence kept; it has 48 bases, read in frame from the first base. Trimming leaves V shorter by 4 bases and J shorter by 0 bases, with the junction holding 8 bases beyond the gene matches. CDR1 and CDR2 are read off the germline V gene as LGHNA and YSLEER. Focal radiation therapy combined with CTLA-4 blockade (ipilimumab) was tested in patients with chemo-refractory metastatic non-small-cell lung cancer. This clone was recorded only once. Its antigen is currently not known. Base qualities are not at hand, and no much larger clone is one base apart. The protocol used for the library was the immunoSEQ multiplex PCR assay. What TCRdb holds here is the immuneACCESS table cut down to in-frame rearrangements. Part of the clones is not present; checked against another copy, under half of the missing clones reflect an unresolved V gene, and the others are unexplained. For this sample the table gives tens of thousands of clones, of which around 75% were detected only once. In total, the top ten clones hold roughly 8.5% of the sample.

This material consisted of peripheral blood, taken from a patient treated with radiotherapy plus ipilimumab. The TCR comes from a human donor with non-small cell lung cancer who had a complete response to radiotherapy plus ipilimumab. In this chain, TRBV4-3 is recombined with TRBJ1-2; 7 bases in the middle match TRBD1. The nucleotides read TGCGCCAGCAGCCCCACGTCAGGGGGGCCTAACTATGGCTACACCTTC. This codes for CASSPTSGGPNYGYTF.